This record concerns one T cell receptor beta chain sequence. Its cognate antigen is unknown. This sample was taken from a study of cytomegalovirus exposure and HLA in healthy donors. Study background: An early release of data contained tens of millions of unique TCRs, which came from HLA-typed donors. Study results and caveats: In a later analysis, HLA-associated beta chains showed higher expansion and lower generation probabilities than comparable chains. Across donors, sequencing depth was assumed by presence/absence analyses to be roughly uniform. Cytomegalovirus association was listed for roughly 160 TCR beta chains.

The germline gives CDR1 SGDLS, CDR2 YYNGEE. With 1 base clipped from V and 4 bases from J, the junction kept 7 bases outside the gene matches. The CDR3 totals 15 residues. Vbeta (60) and Jbeta (13) primers were used in the PCR. Sequencing was performed with immunoSEQ multiplex PCR; in TCRdb, only in-frame clones are kept and a portion is missing. The sample lists around 160,000 clones, around 81% occurring once. The gene calls are TRBV9 and TRBJ1-1; 7 nucleotides match TRBD1. This receptor was taken from a woman aged 40 to 49 in good health and CMV-seronegative. The sequencing input was PBMCs. CDR3 DNA: TGTGCCAGCAGCGTAATACAGGGGATGGGCACTGAAGCTTTCTTT. It yields the protein CASSVIQGMGTEAFF.